This T cell receptor (beta chain) emerged from a study of T cell responses to AZD1222 COVID-19 vaccine. General study results and limits: Dominant CD4 TCR responses targeted spike regions 160-218 and 743-854. The study found Spike-specific TCR breadth and depth rose after two AZD1222 doses.

This table comes from immunoSEQ multiplex PCR, and its TCRdb copy is limited to in-frame clones, with some not included. In the table there are some 120,000 clones, roughly 88% of which are singletons. Looked up from germline, CDR1 is KGHSH and CDR2 is LQKENI. This CDR3 contains 17 residues. With 4 bases removed from V and 2 bases from J, the gap between germline ends came to 21 bases. In its sample, this clone was seen a few times. Its antigen is still unknown. The TCR was taken from an adult in good health. The sequences come from peripheral blood, collected on day 0 of MenACWY control vaccination. The V call is TRBV18, the J call TRBJ2-7, with D unclear. The CDR3 coding sequence is TGTGCCAGCTCACAGGGCAGTTCTTTCAGCCCCGCCTACGAGCAGTACTTC. Protein sequence: CASSQGSSFSPAYEQYF.